This record covers a single T cell receptor (beta chain). What it binds is not known. This sample was taken from a study of STAT5B mutations in CD4+ large granular lymphocyte leukemia. Per the original data handling: The detection floor for productive clonotype frequency was 2.59 x 10-5. The protocol was immunoSEQ multiplex PCR, while the TCRdb copy is restricted to in-frame clones and leaves out a portion. That table furnishes V, J and clone size, whereas the DNA furnished D and trimming. This table has tens of thousands of clones, around 74% appearing once. The length of the CDR3 is 13 residues. V was pared by 5 bases and J by 4 bases, with 11 bases between. Germline V gene data show CDR1 as SNHLY and CDR2 as FYNNEI. General observations from the study: Patient CD4-sorted repertoires stayed more clonal than healthy ones after leukemic-clone removal. TRBV06-family usage was enriched in top patient clones (8/27) versus controls (2/35). Main leukemic clonotypes were patient-specific, but more than 20% appeared at low frequency elsewhere.

The chain is built from TRBV2 and TRBJ1-2, with D unresolved. This TCR was sampled from a human donor in good health. The sequencing input was CD4+ T cells from blood buffy coats. This CDR3 is CASSPAETYGYTF. CDR3 bases: TGTGCCAGCAGTCCCGCCGAGACCTATGGCTACACCTTC.